This entry lists 32 T cell receptor beta chains sequenced from one sample in a study of shared clonotypes between healthy human individuals. Method: immunoSEQ multiplex PCR; TCRdb's copy keeps in-frame clones and lacks some. The sample yields some 2.4 million clones, roughly 93% seen once. Sample: naive CD4+ T cells from PBMCs. Regarding subset: CD45RA+ positively selected. The receptors were gathered from a man younger than 30 in good health. Some clones in this sample may be carry-over from other donors' samples.

The J gene is TRBJ1-1, the V gene TRBV14; D is unresolved. Trimming left V 0 bases short and J 6 bases short, with 14 bases between. This CDR3 region has 15 residues. Germline V gives CDR1 SGHDN, CDR2 FVKESK. The DNA for the CDR3 is TGTGCCAGCAGCCAAGACCCCGACCCTGGGGCTGAAGCTTTCTTT. This sequence encodes CASSQDPDPGAEAFF.

This clone was picked up one time. At one of its ends the junction is not consistent with the germline gene, which may arise from a read error. This chain links TRBV7-3 with TRBJ2-7; 9 nucleotides agree with TRBD2. The germline V gene has CDR1 SGHTA and CDR2 FQGTGA. The CDR3 sequence is 15 residues long. The CDR3 nucleotides are TGTGCCAGCAGCCTAACCGGGACTAGCCTTGGCGAGCAGTACTTC. Protein product: CASSLTGTSLGEQYF.

The chain has TRBV2 and TRBJ1-2; weak D call: TRBD1 (6 bases). The CDR3 has 14 residues. Germline CDR1 and CDR2: SNHLY and FYNNEI. V was shortened by 4 bases and J by 4 bases, with 13 bases between the two germline ends. CDR3 loop: CASSVWGAGYGYTF. DNA of the CDR3: TGTGCCAGCAGTGTTTGGGGGGCTGGCTATGGCTACACCTTC.

Of note for this clone: Other DNA sequences in the sample encode the same CDR3. The chain employs TRBV4-1 and TRBJ2-1; 11 bases map to TRBD2. Germline V gene lookup returns CDR1 MGHRA and CDR2 YSYEKL. CDR3 length: 17 residues. Trimming removed 3 bases from V and 2 bases from J; junction bases left unmatched: 6. CDR3 sequence: CASSQGLTSGAYNEQFF. The CDR3 DNA follows: TGCGCCAGCAGCCAGGGTCTGACTAGCGGGGCCTACAATGAGCAGTTCTTC.

Comments on this clone: The junction shows a germline mismatch at one end, possibly a read error. The genes are TRBV20-1 and TRBJ2-5; D may match TRBD1 or TRBD2 (5 bases each). Germline CDR1 is DFQATT and CDR2 is SNEGSKA (reference sequence). The CDR3 loop spans 10 amino acids. The CDR3 here is CSAGGWTINF. The CDR3 DNA reads as TGCAGTGCTGGGGGATGGACGATTAACTTC.

The chain couples TRBV21-1 to TRBJ2-3; the table's D call TRBD1 went unverified against the DNA. TRBV21-1 has pseudogene status. The CDR3 loop spans 12 amino acids. DNA of the CDR3: TGTGCCAGCGGCTCTAGCACAGATACGCAGTATTTT. It specifies CASGSSTDTQYF.

V is TRBV4-1 and J is TRBJ1-4; 7 bases map to TRBD1. Germline V gene sequence: CDR1 MGHRA, CDR2 YSYEKL. This CDR3 is built from 19 residues. V lost 4 bases to trimming and J lost 4 bases; unmatched junction nucleotides: 18. The CDR3 is CASSPILAVRDSGNEKLFF. CDR3 nucleotide sequence: TGCGCCAGCAGCCCCATATTGGCGGTCCGGGACAGTGGTAATGAAAAACTGTTTTTT.

This sequence joins TRBV7-3 and TRBJ2-2; a possible D gene is TRBD1 (7 bases). Trimming cost V 2 bases and J 4 bases, with 11 bases left between them. CDR3 length equals 15 residues. From germline, CDR1 is SGHTA and CDR2 FQGTGA. The CDR3 DNA sequence: TGTGCCAGCAGCTTAGGCAGGGGGGCCACCGGGGAGCTGTTTTTT. Residues: CASSLGRGATGELFF.

The rearrangement links TRBV2 to TRBJ1-1; the D gene is possibly TRBD1 (6 bases). The CDR3 length is 15 residues. Germline CDR1 reads SNHLY; CDR2 reads FYNNEI. V was shortened by 4 bases and J by 2 bases, with 14 bases between the two germline ends. The CDR3 DNA sequence: TGTGCCAGCAGTGCCACGGGGGGACAAAACACTGAAGCTTTCTTT. It is translated as CASSATGGQNTEAFF.

This clone was seen more than once but under ten times. The chain combines TRBV4-1 with TRBJ1-1, with no clear D. From germline, CDR1 is MGHRA and CDR2 YSYEKL. This CDR3 contains 13 residues. V was trimmed by 1 base and J by 4 bases, leaving 7 bases between them. The CDR3 sequence is CASSQVVSTEAFF. The CDR3 DNA follows: TGCGCCAGCAGCCAAGTTGTAAGCACTGAAGCTTTCTTT.

In its sample, this clone was seen a few times. In the same sample, other DNA sequences code for this CDR3. V and J are TRBV7-9 and TRBJ1-2; D ambiguous. The CDR3 totals 11 residues. The germline V gene has CDR1 SEHNR and CDR2 FQNEAQ (reference sequence). Trimming took off 0 bases at V and 8 bases at J, with 4 bases between the two ends. The CDR3 here is CASSLAGGYTF. DNA of the CDR3: TGTGCCAGCAGCTTAGCGGGGGGCTACACCTTC.

The rearrangement joins TRBV9 to TRBJ2-3; TRBD2 matches at 8 bases. CDR1 is SGDLS and CDR2 is YYNGEE in the germline V gene. V was pared by 5 bases and J by 2 bases, with 10 bases of the junction left unmatched. The CDR3 has 16 residues. The chain's CDR3 is CASSYKAGESTDTQYF. Here the CDR3 DNA reads TGTGCCAGCAGTTACAAAGCGGGAGAATCCACAGATACGCAGTATTTT.

The chain carries TRBV5-4 and TRBJ2-5, with 8 nucleotides matching TRBD1. In germline, CDR1 is SGHNT, CDR2 YYREEE (reference sequence). The trim removed 3 bases at V and 5 bases at J, leaving 9 bases unmatched. This CDR3 comprises 15 residues. DNA for the CDR3: TGTGCCAGCAGCTCCAAAGACAGGGGTGGTGAGACCCAGTACTTC. Amino acid sequence: CASSSKDRGGETQYF.

The chain carries TRBV5-4 and TRBJ1-1, with D hard to call. There are 14 residues in the CDR3. CDR1 SGHNT and CDR2 YYREEE come from the germline V gene (reference sequence). Trimming cost V 4 bases and J 5 bases, with 15 bases left between them. For the CDR3, the DNA is TGTGCCAGCAGCGATGGAGCCAGAATGACTGAAGCTTTCTTT. As protein: CASSDGARMTEAFF.

This clone was picked up one time. Other nucleotide sequences from this sample produce the same CDR3. CDR3 in amino acids: CASSPPSDTQYF. The CDR3 DNA follows: TGTGCCAGCAGCCCCCCGTCGGATACGCAGTATTTT. The chain is built from TRBV7-2 and TRBJ2-3, with unresolved D. The CDR3 length is 12 residues. Per the germline V gene, CDR1 is SGHTA and CDR2 is FQGNSA. V was clipped by 5 bases and J by 6 bases, with 9 bases between them. The variable domain in full, with the rest retrieved from reference TRBV7-2 and TRBJ2-3, is GAGVSQSPSNKVTEKGKDVELRCDPISGHTALYWYRQSLGQGLEFLIYFQGNSAPDKSGLPSDRFSAERTGGSVSTLTIQRTQQEDSAVYLCASSPPSDTQYFGPGTRLTVL.

CDR3 loop: CASSFNRTGPYTDTQYF. As DNA, the CDR3 is TGCGCCAGCAGCTTTAATAGGACAGGGCCCTACACAGATACGCAGTATTTT. This chain connects TRBV5-1 to TRBJ2-3, with TRBD1 matching 8 bases. CDR1 and CDR2 (germline): SGHRS, YFSETQ. J gave up 2 bases and V 2 bases, and 10 bases lay outside the gene matches. CDR3 length: 17 amino acids.

The CDR3 DNA follows: TGTGCCAGCAGCCGGCAGACAGTCTCCTACGAGCAGTACTTC. Its translation is CASSRQTVSYEQYF. The V gene is TRBV7-6, the J gene TRBJ2-7; a possible D gene is TRBD1 (5 bases). This CDR3 is 14 amino acids long. CDR1 is SGHVS and CDR2 is FNYEAQ in the germline V gene. The V gene lost 5 bases and the J gene lost 0 bases, with 11 bases spanning the gap.

The chain carries TRBV11-2 and TRBJ2-1; 11 nucleotides line up with TRBD2. This CDR3 comprises 17 residues. Germline values: CDR1 SGHAT, CDR2 FQNNGV. Trimming took 0 bases from V and 3 from J; bases not matched to a gene: 4. The CDR3 is CASSLELAGGRYNEQFF. The CDR3 region has the DNA TGTGCCAGCAGCTTAGAGCTAGCGGGAGGACGCTACAATGAGCAGTTCTTC.

This sequence joins TRBV29-1 and TRBJ2-1; 9 bases fit TRBD2. Germline-derived CDR1 and CDR2 are SQVTM and ANQGSEA. The CDR3 has 14 residues. Unmatched junction bases numbered 8, after V lost 7 bases and J lost 4 bases. DNA for the CDR3: TGCAGCGGTACGCGGGAGGGCCTTTACAATGAGCAGTTCTTC. This gives the protein CSGTREGLYNEQFF.

The genes are TRBV9 and TRBJ1-2; TRBD1 agrees at 8 bases. Looked up from germline, CDR1 is SGDLS and CDR2 is YYNGEE. The ends lost 0 bases at V and 10 bases at J; junction bases unmatched: 11. CDR3 length: 15 amino acids. CDR3 in amino acids: CASSVAPGQASLYTF. Written as DNA, the CDR3 is TGTGCCAGCAGCGTAGCCCCGGGACAGGCATCCCTCTACACCTTC.

The rearrangement uses TRBV5-4 and TRBJ1-1; D is undetermined. Between the trimmed V and J ends, which lost 4 bases and 8 bases, there was a span of 15 bases. CDR1 is SGHNT and CDR2 is YYREEE in the germline V gene (reference sequence). The length of the CDR3 is 13 residues. The CDR3 nucleotides are TGTGCCAGCAGCCACATACAGCCCCCCGAAGCTTTCTTT. This encodes CASSHIQPPEAFF.

The rearrangement joins TRBV29-1 to TRBJ2-5; D is uncertain. CDR3 length: 12 residues. The V end lost 7 bases, the J end lost 5 bases, and 14 bases lay between the germline ends. Germline assignment: CDR1 SQVTM and CDR2 ANQGSEA. The CDR3 DNA reads as TGCAGCGGGGCCGGAGCTGGTGAGACCCAGTACTTC. Amino acids: CSGAGAGETQYF.

The chain links TRBV6-1 to TRBJ1-1, with D possibly being TRBD1 (6 bases). CDR1 and CDR2 (germline): MNHNS, SASEGT. This CDR3 spans 13 amino acids. Trimming removed 1 base from V and 9 bases from J, with 12 bases in between. Here the CDR3 DNA reads TGTGCCAGCAGTGAAGTAGGGACACCTAAAGCTTTCTTT. Translating it yields CASSEVGTPKAFF.

The V and J genes are TRBV2 and TRBJ2-4; TRBD1 matches at 7 bases. Per germline, CDR1 SNHLY and CDR2 FYNNEI. There are 14 residues in the CDR3. J gave up 3 bases and V 6 bases, and 5 bases lay outside the gene matches. In DNA form, the CDR3 reads TGTGCCAGCAGAGAGGACAGGTTCAAAAACATTCAGTACTTC. Its translation is CASREDRFKNIQYF.

This chain uses TRBV27 with TRBJ1-2; D remains ambiguous. The CDR3 has 19 residues. Trimming took off 0 bases at V and 2 bases at J, with 22 bases between the two ends. Per germline, CDR1 MNHEY and CDR2 SMNVEV (reference sequence). CDR3 in amino acids: CASSLSPLVWAGENYGYTF. CDR3 coding DNA: TGTGCCAGCAGTTTATCACCCCTGGTGTGGGCAGGCGAGAACTATGGCTACACCTTC.

This clone has a handful of counts. The rearrangement links TRBV20-1 to TRBJ1-1; D remains ambiguous. Per the germline V gene, CDR1 is DFQATT and CDR2 is SNEGSKA (reference sequence). This CDR3 has 11 amino acids. The V and J ends lost 3 bases and 5 bases respectively, with 7 bases between them. As DNA, the CDR3 is TGCAGTGCTAGTATGAGGACTGAAGCTTTCTTT. It specifies CSASMRTEAFF.

This sequence joins TRBV5-5 and TRBJ1-2, with a possible D match to TRBD1 (6 bases). Trimming took 4 bases from V and 4 from J, leaving 11 bases between them. This CDR3 has 13 residues. Germline CDR1 SGHKS, CDR2 YYEKEE (reference sequence). This CDR3 is CASSRGPSYGYTF. The DNA for the CDR3 is TGTGCCAGCAGCCGGGGGCCTTCCTATGGCTACACCTTC.

A note on this clone: One end of the junction does not line up with germline, which may come from a read error. The rearrangement joins TRBV7-2 to TRBJ2-5; D may be TRBD2 (5 bases). Germline V gives CDR1 SGHTA, CDR2 FQGNSA. The CDR3 consists of 13 residues. CDR3 nucleotide sequence: TGTGCCAGCAGTCCTCGACGGGAAGAAACCCAGTACTTC. It translates to CASSPRREETQYF.

J is TRBJ1-1 and V is TRBV10-3, with a weak D call TRBD1 (5 bases). Germline V CDR1 and CDR2: ENHRY, SYGVKD. Trimming pared 4 bases from V and 8 bases from J, leaving 14 bases between. CDR3 length: 13 amino acids. The CDR3 is CAISGGSGGEAFF. In DNA form, the CDR3 reads TGTGCCATCAGTGGGGGGAGTGGCGGAGAAGCTTTCTTT.

Of note for this clone: The same CDR3 is also encoded by other DNA sequences in this sample. The rearrangement uses TRBV5-1 and TRBJ1-1, with D uncertain. The V gene's germline CDR1 is SGHRS and CDR2 YFSETQ. The CDR3 spans 13 residues. Trimming took 1 base from V and 1 from J, leaving 5 bases between them. The CDR3 DNA follows: TGCGCCAGCAGCTTGTTGGGGAACACTGAAGCTTTCTTT. Translated: CASSLLGNTEAFF.

The rearrangement joins TRBV5-1 to TRBJ2-7, with D possibly TRBD2 on 6 matching bases. This CDR3 contains 15 residues. From germline, CDR1 is SGHRS and CDR2 YFSETQ. V shed 0 bases and J shed 6 bases, with 16 bases lying between them. CDR3 sequence: CASSLVAGGLSEQYF. The DNA of the CDR3 is TGCGCCAGCAGCTTGGTAGCCGGGGGACTTTCCGAGCAGTACTTC.

This rearrangement joins TRBV7-9 to TRBJ2-1; a weak D match, TRBD2 (6 bases). The CDR3 is 17 residues long. Looked up from germline, CDR1 is SEHNR and CDR2 is FQNEAQ (reference sequence). V was pared by 5 bases and J by 7 bases, with 24 bases between. The CDR3 loop reads CASSQLKTSRIVNEQFF. The CDR3 bases are TGTGCCAGCAGCCAACTGAAGACTAGTCGGATTGTTAATGAGCAGTTCTTC.